This T cell receptor beta chain originates from a study of blood T cell repertoires in COVID-19. Study at large: Sites across the United States, Italy and Spain contributed samples from acute and convalescent COVID-19. The analysed material was cDNA or gDNA that came from T cells, B-cell-depleted T cells, or PBMCs.

V was pared by 6 bases and J by 6 bases, with 11 bases of the junction left unmatched. CDR1 and CDR2 from the germline V gene are SEHNR and FQNEAQ (reference sequence). This CDR3 region has 15 residues. Some clones are missing from TCRdb's copy, which holds only in-frame ones; the method was immunoSEQ multiplex PCR. The sample includes 350,000 or so clones, 86% of them seen just once. The study recruited people aged about 18 to 90 years across about 25 US areas. Cohort allocation depended upon clinical history that participants reported. This clonotype originated in a woman in her 40s with acute COVID-19. The sample consisted of PBMCs or T cells enriched from blood (not recorded which). The genes are TRBV7-9 and TRBJ2-7, with 10 bases matching TRBD1. The CDR3, as DNA: TGTGCCAGCAGTTATACCGGGACAGGGGACGGCGAGCAGTACTTC. It is translated as CASSYTGTGDGEQYF.